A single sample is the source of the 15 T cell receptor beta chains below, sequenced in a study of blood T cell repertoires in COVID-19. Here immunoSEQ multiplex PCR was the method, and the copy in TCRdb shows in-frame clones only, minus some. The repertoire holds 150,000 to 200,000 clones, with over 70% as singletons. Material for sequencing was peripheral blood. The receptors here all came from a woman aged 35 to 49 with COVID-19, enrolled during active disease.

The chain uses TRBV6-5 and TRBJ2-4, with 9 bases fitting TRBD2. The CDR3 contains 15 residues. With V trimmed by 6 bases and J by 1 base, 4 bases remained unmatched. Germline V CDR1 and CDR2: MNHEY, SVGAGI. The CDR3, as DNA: TGTGCCAGCAGCTGGAGCGGGGGGGCCAAAAACATTCAGTACTTC. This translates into CASSWSGGAKNIQYF.

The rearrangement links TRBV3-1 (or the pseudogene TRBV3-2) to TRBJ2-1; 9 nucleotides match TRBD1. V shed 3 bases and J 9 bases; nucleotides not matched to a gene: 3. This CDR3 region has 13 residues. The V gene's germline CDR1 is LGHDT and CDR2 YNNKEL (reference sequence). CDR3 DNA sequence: TGTGCCAGCAGCCATCTGGGACAGGGTGAGCAGTTCTTC. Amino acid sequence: CASSHLGQGEQFF.

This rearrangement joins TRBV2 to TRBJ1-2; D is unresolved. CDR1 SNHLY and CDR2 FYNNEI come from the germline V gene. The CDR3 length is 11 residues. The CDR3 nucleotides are TGTCCCCCGGGGAGGGTAGGGGGCTACACCTTC. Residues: CPPGRVGGYTF.

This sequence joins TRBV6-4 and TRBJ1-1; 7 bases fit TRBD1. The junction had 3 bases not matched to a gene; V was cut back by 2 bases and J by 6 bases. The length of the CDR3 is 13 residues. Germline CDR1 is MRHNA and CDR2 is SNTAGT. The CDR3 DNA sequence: TGTGCCAGCAGTGACAGGGGGCGCGCTGAAGCTTTCTTT. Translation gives CASSDRGRAEAFF.

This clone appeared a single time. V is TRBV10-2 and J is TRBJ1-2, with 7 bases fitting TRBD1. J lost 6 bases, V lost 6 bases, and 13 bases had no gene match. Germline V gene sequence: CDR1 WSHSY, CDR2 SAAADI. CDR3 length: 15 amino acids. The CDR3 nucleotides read TGCGCCAGCAGCCTTCACCCTACAGGGGTCAATGGCTACACCTTC. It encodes CASSLHPTGVNGYTF.

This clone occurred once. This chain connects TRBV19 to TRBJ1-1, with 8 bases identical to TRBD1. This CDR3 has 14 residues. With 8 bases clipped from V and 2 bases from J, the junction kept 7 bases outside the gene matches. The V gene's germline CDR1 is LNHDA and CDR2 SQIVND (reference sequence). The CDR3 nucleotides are TGTGCCAGTGCCCTCGGACAGGGAAACACTGAAGCTTTCTTT. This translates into CASALGQGNTEAFF.

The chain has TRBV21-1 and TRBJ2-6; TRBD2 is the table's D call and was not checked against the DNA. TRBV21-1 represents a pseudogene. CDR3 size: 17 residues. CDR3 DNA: TGTGCCAGCACCGTAAGGGGACTAGCGGGATGGCGCAACGTCCTGACTTTC. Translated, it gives CASTVRGLAGWRNVLTF.

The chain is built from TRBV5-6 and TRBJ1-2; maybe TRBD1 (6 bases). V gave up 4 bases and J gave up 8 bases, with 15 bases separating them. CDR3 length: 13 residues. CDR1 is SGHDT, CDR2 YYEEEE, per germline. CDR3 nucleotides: TGTGCCAGCAGCCAGACAGGCTCTCGGGGCTACACCTTC. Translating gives CASSQTGSRGYTF.

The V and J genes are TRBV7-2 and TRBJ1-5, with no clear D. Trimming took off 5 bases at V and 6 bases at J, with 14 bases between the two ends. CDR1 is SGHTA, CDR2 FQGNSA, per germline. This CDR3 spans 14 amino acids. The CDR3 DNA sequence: TGTGCCAGCAGCCCGGATTATTACAGTCAGCCCCAGCATTTT. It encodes CASSPDYYSQPQHF. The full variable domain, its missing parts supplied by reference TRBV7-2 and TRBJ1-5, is GAGVSQSPSNKVTEKGKDVELRCDPISGHTALYWYRQSLGQGLEFLIYFQGNSAPDKSGLPSDRFSAERTGGSVSTLTIQRTQQEDSAVYLCASSPDYYSQPQHFGDGTRLSIL.

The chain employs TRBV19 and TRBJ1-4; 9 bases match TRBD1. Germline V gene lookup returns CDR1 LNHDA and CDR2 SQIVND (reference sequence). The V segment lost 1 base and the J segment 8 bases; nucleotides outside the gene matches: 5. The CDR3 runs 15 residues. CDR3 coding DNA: TGTGCCAGTAGTATAGGGGACAGGGATCACGAAAAACTGTTTTTT. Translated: CASSIGDRDHEKLFF.

CDR3 sequence (DNA): TGCAGCGTTCTGGACCGTAGCGTACCTGAGCAGTTCTTC. The encoded protein is CSVLDRSVPEQFF. This chain uses TRBV29-1 with TRBJ2-1; tentatively, D is TRBD2 (5 bases). CDR1 is SQVTM and CDR2 is ANQGSEA in the germline V gene. Trimming left V 5 bases short and J 9 bases short, with 17 bases between. This CDR3 is built from 13 residues.

This CDR3 is CASSSTSGSYEQYF. In DNA, the CDR3 is TGTGCCAGCAGCTCGACTAGCGGGTCCTACGAGCAGTACTTC. The genes are TRBV11-2 and TRBJ2-7; 10 positions match TRBD2. J gave up 1 base and V 4 bases, and 1 base lay outside the gene matches. Germline CDR1 and CDR2: SGHAT and FQNNGV. The CDR3 runs 14 residues.

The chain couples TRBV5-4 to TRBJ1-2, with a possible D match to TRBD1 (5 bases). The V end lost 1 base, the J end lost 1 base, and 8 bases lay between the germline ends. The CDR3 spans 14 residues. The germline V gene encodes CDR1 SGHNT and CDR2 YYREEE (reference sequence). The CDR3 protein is CASSLLQGNYGYTF. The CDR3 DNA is TGTGCCAGCAGCTTGTTGCAGGGTAACTATGGCTACACCTTC. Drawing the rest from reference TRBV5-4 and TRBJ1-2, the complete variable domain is ETGVTQSPTHLIKTRGQQVTLRCSSQSGHNTVSWYQQALGQGPQFIFQYYREEENGRGNFPPRFSGLQFPNYSSELNVNALELDDSALYLCASSLLQGNYGYTFGSGTRLTVV.

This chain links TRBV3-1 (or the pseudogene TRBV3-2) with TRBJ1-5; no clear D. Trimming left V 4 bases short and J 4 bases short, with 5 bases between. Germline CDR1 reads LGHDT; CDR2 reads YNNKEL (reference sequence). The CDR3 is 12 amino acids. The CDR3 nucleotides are TGTGCCAGCAGCCGCCTAAATCAGCCCCAGCATTTT. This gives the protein CASSRLNQPQHF.

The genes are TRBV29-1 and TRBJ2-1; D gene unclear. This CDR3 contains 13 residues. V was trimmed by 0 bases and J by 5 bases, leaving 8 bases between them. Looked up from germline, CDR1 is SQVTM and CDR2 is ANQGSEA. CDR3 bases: TGCAGCGTTGAAGACTTCCGGGACAATGAGCAGTTCTTC. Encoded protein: CSVEDFRDNEQFF.